These 17 T cell receptor beta chains originate from one sample sequenced in a study of glioma-infiltrating T cells (dated by TCRdb to the mid-2010s). The reads were generated on an Illumina MiSeq. TCR alpha and beta CDR3 regions were amplified with the iRepertoire nested amplicon-rescue multiplex PCR (arm-PCR) platform from RNA. Using fastp at Q25 and MiXCR, TCRdb reprocessed the public reads and kept productive beta chains. Duplicate CDR3 protein sequences are folded into a single record with the most common DNA and genes. This sample comprises around 100,000 distinct CDR3 sequences, 25% to 35% of them detected only once. In total, the top ten clones hold roughly 46% of the sample. The sequencing sample was made of glioma tissue, nonneoplastic brain tissue, or PBMCs (not recorded which). Receptors originate from a human donor with low-grade glioma or glioblastoma, undergoing nonglioma brain surgery, or in good health (not recorded which).

In this sample, this clonotype turned up many times. This chain connects TRBV7-3 to TRBJ1-1; TRBD1 might be the D (5 bases). The CDR3 totals 13 residues. CDR1 SGHTA and CDR2 FQGTGA come from the germline V gene. V dropped 4 bases and J dropped 0 bases, with 6 bases sitting between them. The CDR3 DNA reads TGTGCCAGCAGCTCGACAGTGAACACTGAAGCTTTCTTT. It specifies CASSSTVNTEAFF. Looking up the rest from reference TRBV7-3 and TRBJ1-1 gives the full variable domain: GAGVSQTPSNKVTEKGKYVELRCDPISGHTALYWYRQSLGQGPEFLIYFQGTGAADDSGLPNDRFFAVRPEGSVSTLKIQRTERGDSAVYLCASSSTVNTEAFFGQGTRLTVV.

At least ten counts were recorded for this clonotype. The gene calls are TRBV7-2 and TRBJ1-5, with TRBD1 as a possible D gene (5 bases). Germline V lookup: CDR1 SGHTA, CDR2 FQGNSA. The CDR3 contains 17 residues. Trimming removed 2 bases at V and 3 bases at J, with 17 bases between. Here the CDR3 DNA reads TGTGCCAGCAGCTTAACCCGACAGATTACCGCCAATCAGCCCCAGCATTTT. Protein: CASSLTRQITANQPQHF.

This clonotype was recorded at least ten times. This rearrangement joins TRBV3-1 to TRBJ1-2; tentatively, D is TRBD1 (6 bases). V was pared by 4 bases and J by 14 bases, with 20 bases between. The CDR3 consists of 13 residues. Germline V gene data show CDR1 as LGHDT and CDR2 as YNNKEL (reference sequence). The CDR3 loop is CASSPELDRDKTF. CDR3 bases: TGTGCCAGCAGCCCAGAGCTGGACCGGGACAAAACCTTC.

Ten or more counts support this clonotype. The chain uses TRBV27 and TRBJ1-2; TRBD1 might be the D (6 bases). Between the trimmed V and J ends, which lost 6 bases and 7 bases, there was a span of 15 bases. There are 13 residues in the CDR3. Per germline, CDR1 MNHEY and CDR2 SMNVEV (reference sequence). CDR3 in amino acids: CASRPQGLGGYTF. The CDR3 DNA reads TGTGCCAGCAGACCACAGGGATTGGGTGGCTACACCTTC.

This sequence joins TRBV4-2 and TRBJ2-1; TRBD2 matches 13 bases. V gave up 2 bases and J gave up 5 bases; unmatched junction bases: 3. The CDR3 is 16 amino acids. The germline V gene encodes CDR1 LGHNA and CDR2 YNFKEQ. CDR3 DNA: TGTGCCAGCAGCCAACCGGGACTAGCGGGGAACAATGAGCAGTTCTTC. Its translation is CASSQPGLAGNNEQFF.

This clonotype has just a few counts. The gene calls are TRBV19 and TRBJ1-5; D possibly corresponds to TRBD1 (6 bases). V was shortened by 3 bases and J by 1 base, with 10 bases between the two germline ends. The CDR3 length is 15 residues. CDR1 is LNHDA, CDR2 SQIVND, per germline (reference sequence). The DNA for the CDR3 is TGTGCCAGTAGTATCTCCGACAGGAGCAATCAGCCCCAGCATTTT. This codes for CASSISDRSNQPQHF.

This rearrangement joins TRBV19 to TRBJ2-7; D is undetermined. V dropped 1 base and J dropped 1 base, with 11 bases sitting between them. Germline V CDR1 and CDR2: LNHDA, SQIVND (reference sequence). There are 15 residues in the CDR3. The CDR3 region is CASSIALATSYEQYF. The DNA of the CDR3 is TGTGCCAGTAGTATAGCGCTGGCTACTTCCTACGAGCAGTACTTC.

Concerning this clonotype: With a much larger clone just one base away, this may be a read error. This chain links TRBV6-2 or TRBV6-3 with TRBJ1-5, with TRBD1 matching over 8 bases. The CDR3 covers 14 residues. Germline CDR1 is MNHEY and CDR2 is SVGEGT. Germline trimming cut 5 bases from V and 7 bases from J; bases unmatched to any gene: 7. CDR3 DNA: TGTGCCAGCAGTGGACAGGGAGGTGTGCAGCCCCAGCATTTT. Its translation is CASSGQGGVQPQHF.

With regard to this clonotype: Relative to the germline gene, one junction end is altered; a read error may explain this. This chain links TRBV7-7 with TRBJ2-5; D might be TRBD2 (6 bases). The germline V gene encodes CDR1 SSHAT and CDR2 FNYEAQ (reference sequence). The CDR3 loop spans 17 amino acids. In DNA, the CDR3 is TGTGCTAGCAGCTCAGACCAGACGGGAGACCTTGTTGAGACCAAGTACTTC. Translating gives CASSSDQTGDLVETKYF.

This clonotype was counted ten times or more. The rearrangement uses TRBV28 and TRBJ1-1; possible D gene TRBD1, 5 bases. The CDR3 is 17 amino acids. Germline CDR1 MDHEN, CDR2 SYDVKM. Trimming took off 6 bases at V and 1 base at J, with 21 bases between the two ends. Written as DNA, the CDR3 is TGTGCCAGCAGCTCTAAGATGGGGCGGGACCGGAACACTGAAGCTTTCTTT. Amino acid sequence: CASSSKMGRDRNTEAFF.

This clonotype was counted many times. The rearrangement uses TRBV6-2 or TRBV6-3 and TRBJ1-2, with 8 positions matching TRBD1. This CDR3 comprises 16 residues. Germline assignment: CDR1 MNHEY and CDR2 SVGEGT. Germline trimming cut 2 bases from V and 7 bases from J; bases unmatched to any gene: 12. The CDR3 loop is CASSYRTRDRSPGYTF. The CDR3 region has the DNA TGTGCCAGCAGTTACCGAACCCGGGACAGGTCTCCTGGCTACACCTTC.

This clonotype has only one observation. A much larger clone differs by one base, so this may be a read error. This chain joins TRBV28 and TRBJ2-4; D remains ambiguous. The germline V gene encodes CDR1 MDHEN and CDR2 SYDVKM. Trimming took 9 bases from V and 8 from J, leaving 17 bases between them. CDR3 size: 13 residues. This CDR3 reads CASKAPDIDIQYF. DNA of the CDR3: TGTGCCAGTAAGGCCCCTGATATCGACATTCAGTACTTC.

A single count supports this clonotype. A much larger clone differs by one base, so this may be a read error. The chain carries TRBV4-1 and TRBJ2-5; D unclear. Trimming removed 3 bases at V and 3 bases at J, with 11 bases between. There are 14 residues in the CDR3. Germline V gives CDR1 MGHRA, CDR2 YSYEKL. CDR3 sequence: CASSQPRSKETQYF. DNA for the CDR3: TGCGCCAGCAGCCAGCCGCGGTCTAAAGAGACCCAGTACTTC.

Many counts were recorded for this clonotype. The rearrangement joins TRBV3-1 to TRBJ1-1; the D gene is possibly TRBD1 (6 bases). The germline V gene has CDR1 LGHDT and CDR2 YNNKEL (reference sequence). V lost 4 bases and J lost 5, with 17 bases in between. The CDR3 runs 15 residues. The CDR3 loop reads CASSPGQFHSTEAFF. The CDR3 coding sequence is TGTGCCAGCAGCCCGGGACAATTTCATTCGACTGAAGCTTTCTTT.

The table lists this clonotype with a count of one. This sequence may be a read error, since a much larger clone differs from it by one base. This sequence joins TRBV12-3 or TRBV12-4 and TRBJ1-1; 8 positions agree with TRBD1. CDR3 length: 14 amino acids. CDR3 DNA: TGTGCCAGCACTGAACAGGGGGAGAGCACTGAAGCTTCCTTT. Its translation is CASTEQGESTEASF.

As to this clonotype: A much more abundant neighbour one base away suggests this may be a read error. V usage is TRBV20-1 and J usage is TRBJ2-5; possibly TRBD1 or TRBD2 for D (5 bases each). The germline CDR1 and CDR2 sequences are DFQATT and SNEGSKA (reference sequence). This CDR3 is built from 13 residues. In nucleotides, the CDR3 is TGCAGTGCTAGTAAGGGGACCCAAGGGACCGAGTACTTC. It specifies CSASKGTQGTEYF.

About this clonotype: A read error is possible here, since a much larger clone lies one base away. This CDR3 fails to terminate in the conserved phenylalanine or tryptophan, so it likely reflects a read error. The chain combines TRBV19 with TRBJ1-1; no reliable D call. The V end lost 7 bases, the J end lost 5 bases, and 11 bases lay between the germline ends. The germline CDR1 and CDR2 sequences are LNHDA and SQIVND (reference sequence). The CDR3 sequence is 12 residues long. CDR3 sequence: CASKGMGTEAFL. As DNA, the CDR3 is TGTGCCAGTAAAGGGATGGGGACTGAAGCTTTCCTT.